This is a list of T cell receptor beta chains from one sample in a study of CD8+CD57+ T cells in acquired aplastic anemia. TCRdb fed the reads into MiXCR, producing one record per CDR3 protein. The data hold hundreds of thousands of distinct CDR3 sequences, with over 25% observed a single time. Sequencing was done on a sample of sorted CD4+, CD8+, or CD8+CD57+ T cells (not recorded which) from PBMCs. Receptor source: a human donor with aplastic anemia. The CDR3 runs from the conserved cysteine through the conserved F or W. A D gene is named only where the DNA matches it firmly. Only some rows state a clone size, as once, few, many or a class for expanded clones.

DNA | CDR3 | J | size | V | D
TGTGCCAGCACCCCGGGATTAGAGACCCAGTACTTC | CASTPGLETQYF | TRBJ2-5 | . | TRBV7-2 | .
TGTGCCAGCAGGCGCCCAACCTACTCCTACGAGCAGTACTTC | CASRRPTYSYEQYF | TRBJ2-7 | . | TRBV28 | .
TGCGCCAGCAGCCAAGATCTTTTAGGACGGCGAGATCCAGGCACAGATACGCAGTATTTT | CASSQDLLGRRDPGTDTQYF | TRBJ2-3 | . | TRBV4-1 | .
TGCAGTGCTAGCGGGGTTAGCTCCTACGAGCAGTACTTC | CSASGVSSYEQYF | TRBJ2-7 | many | TRBV20-1 | .
TGCAGCAGCTCCACCGGGACAGGTCCGATGTATGGCTACACCTTC | CSSSTGTGPMYGYTF | TRBJ1-2 | once | TRBV29-1 | TRBD1
TGTGCCAGCACTCCTGGACAGGGTCAAGCTTTCTTT | CASTPGQGQAFF | TRBJ1-1 | . | TRBV12-3/TRBV12-4 | TRBD1
TGTGCCAGCAGTGTACGAACTAAGACCAACTATGGCTACACCTTC | CASSVRTKTNYGYTF | TRBJ1-2 | many | TRBV6-4 | .
TGTGCCAGCATCCCTACAGGGCACACTGAAGCTTTCTTT | CASIPTGHTEAFF | TRBJ1-1 | . | TRBV2 | .
TGTGCTAGGGGCGCAGGGGGCGCGGTTTCCCAGCCCCAGCATTTT | CARGAGGAVSQPQHF | TRBJ1-5 | . | TRBV2 | TRBD1
TGTGCCAGCAGTTTGGCGGGACAGCTCCTCTACGAGCAGTACTTC | CASSLAGQLLYEQYF | TRBJ2-7 | few | TRBV28 | .
TGTGCCAGCAGCTCACAGTTCCGGGACAGGGTATCCCACGAGCAGTACTTC | CASSSQFRDRVSHEQYF | TRBJ2-7 | . | TRBV11-2 | TRBD1
TGTGCCAGCAGTGAGGACCTCTCCCGGGGGCGGCAGTATTTT | CASSEDLSRGRQYF | TRBJ2-3 | many | TRBV2 | .
TGTGCTAGCAGCTTAGGTCCAGTTAGCGGGGGGGATGAGCAGTTCTTC | CASSLGPVSGGDEQFF | TRBJ2-1 | . | TRBV7-7 | TRBD2
TGTGCCAGCAGCTTAGCGGCAGGAACCAACTCTGGAAACACCATATATTTT | CASSLAAGTNSGNTIYF | TRBJ1-3 | . | TRBV7-2 | .
TGTGCCACCAGCAGAGATCCAGGTACTGGAAGCACCATATATTTT | CATSRDPGTGSTIYF | TRBJ1-3 | once | TRBV15 | .